The 8 T cell receptor beta chains listed next were all sequenced from one sample in a study of T cell repertoires and Cas9 in healthy adults. The repertoire was sequenced with immunoSEQ multiplex PCR; TCRdb's copy has only in-frame clones and lacks some. The sample lists about 15,000 clones, approximately 91% occurring once. The sample taken for sequencing was Tregs (CD4+, CD25+, CD127-, CD137-, CD154-) from PBMCs; culture status not recorded. All receptors derive from a human donor in good health.

This sequence joins TRBV4-1 and TRBJ2-6; unclear D gene. CDR3 length: 16 amino acids. CDR1 MGHRA and CDR2 YSYEKL come from the germline V gene. V shed 5 bases and J shed 0 bases, with 11 bases lying between them. The CDR3 reads CASSGRWSSGANVLTF. The CDR3, as DNA: TGCGCCAGCAGCGGCCGATGGAGCTCTGGGGCCAACGTCCTGACTTTC.

This clone was detected a few times. The rearrangement uses TRBV4-2 and TRBJ2-7; unclear D gene. Germline V lookup: CDR1 LGHNA, CDR2 YNFKEQ. The germline V and J ends were trimmed by 0 bases and 7 bases, with 13 bases remaining between them. This CDR3 contains 14 residues. The CDR3 loop is CASSQEKGRREQYF. The CDR3 bases are TGTGCCAGCAGCCAAGAAAAAGGACGGAGAGAGCAGTACTTC.

The chain is built from TRBV9 and TRBJ2-3; 12 nucleotides line up with TRBD2. After removal of 3 bases from V and 7 bases from J, the junction contained 6 bases not matched to a gene. The CDR3 consists of 15 residues. Germline-derived CDR1 and CDR2 are SGDLS and YYNGEE. The CDR3 here is CASSALAGGINTQYF. DNA of the CDR3: TGTGCCAGCAGCGCACTAGCGGGGGGAATAAATACGCAGTATTTT.

The rearrangement joins TRBV11-2 to TRBJ1-6; TRBD1 agrees at 8 bases. After removal of 1 base from V and 8 bases from J, the junction contained 4 bases not matched to a gene. The CDR3 sequence is 15 residues long. In germline, CDR1 is SGHAT, CDR2 FQNNGV. This chain's CDR3 is CASSLATGEDSPLHF. CDR3 in DNA: TGTGCCAGCAGCTTAGCGACAGGGGAAGATTCACCCCTCCACTTT.

The chain combines TRBV5-1 with TRBJ1-1; tentatively, D is TRBD1 (6 bases). Per the germline V gene, CDR1 is SGHRS and CDR2 is YFSETQ. The CDR3 is 13 amino acids. V dropped 3 bases and J dropped 11 bases, with 17 bases sitting between them. The CDR3 sequence is CASSSLGGVSAFF. The CDR3 bases are TGCGCCAGCAGCTCGCTTGGGGGCGTGAGTGCTTTCTTT.

This sequence joins TRBV7-2 and TRBJ2-5; no clear D gene. The J call is in doubt because the DNA end fits TRBJ2-7 better. This CDR3 spans 13 amino acids. Germline loops: CDR1 SGHTA, CDR2 FQGNSA. CDR3 DNA sequence: TGTGCCAGCAGCAAGGAAAGCTCCTACGAGCAGTACTTC. As protein: CASSKESSYEQYF.

The chain joins TRBV7-8 to TRBJ2-7, with D unresolved. The germline V and J ends were trimmed by 4 bases and 2 bases, with 12 bases remaining between them. This CDR3 has 14 amino acids. From germline, CDR1 is SGHVS and CDR2 FQNEAQ. CDR3 sequence (DNA): TGTGCCAGCAGCTCTCAAGTCGGAACCTACGAGCAGTACTTC. The encoded protein is CASSSQVGTYEQYF.

The chain links TRBV6-6 to TRBJ1-2; D is possibly TRBD1 (5 bases). Trimming took off 6 bases at V and 1 base at J, with 9 bases between the two ends. Germline CDR1 and CDR2: MNHNY and SVGAGI (reference sequence). This CDR3 comprises 13 residues. This CDR3 reads CASRSGRNYGYTF. CDR3 nucleotides: TGTGCCAGCAGATCAGGGCGTAACTATGGCTACACCTTC.